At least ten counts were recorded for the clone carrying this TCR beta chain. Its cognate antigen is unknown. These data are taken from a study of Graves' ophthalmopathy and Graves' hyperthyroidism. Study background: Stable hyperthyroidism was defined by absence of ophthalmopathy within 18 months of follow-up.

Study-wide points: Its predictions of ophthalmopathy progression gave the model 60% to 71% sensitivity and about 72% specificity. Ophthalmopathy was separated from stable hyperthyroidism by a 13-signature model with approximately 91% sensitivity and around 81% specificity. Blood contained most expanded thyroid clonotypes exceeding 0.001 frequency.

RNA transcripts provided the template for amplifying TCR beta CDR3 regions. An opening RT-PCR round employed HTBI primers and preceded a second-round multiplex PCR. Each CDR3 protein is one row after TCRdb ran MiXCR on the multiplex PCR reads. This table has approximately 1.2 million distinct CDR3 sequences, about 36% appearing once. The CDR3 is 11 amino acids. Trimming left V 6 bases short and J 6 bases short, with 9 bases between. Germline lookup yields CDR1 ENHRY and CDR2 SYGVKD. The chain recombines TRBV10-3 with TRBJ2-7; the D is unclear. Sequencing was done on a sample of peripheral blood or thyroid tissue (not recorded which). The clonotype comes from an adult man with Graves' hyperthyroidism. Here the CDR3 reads CAISAGGEQYF. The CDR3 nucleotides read TGTGCCATCAGCGCCGGTGGCGAGCAGTACTTC.